Included here is one T cell receptor (beta chain) sequence, with context. The target antigen is unknown. This sample was included in a study of T cells in Graves' hyperthyroidism and ophthalmopathy. No progression to ophthalmopathy during 18 months of follow-up defined stable disease. In patients aged 18 to 65, hyperthyroidism was newly diagnosed, with duration under 2 months. Amplification yielded TCR beta CDR3 regions, with RNA transcripts as the source. The primer set for the first-round RT-PCR of the TCR CDR3 was HTBI. Each CDR3 protein gets one entry after TCRdb re-called the multiplex PCR reads with MiXCR. Of 500,000 to 750,000 distinct CDR3 sequences in the sample, 46% were seen once. Study results and caveats: Ophthalmopathy cases were set apart from stable hyperthyroidism by a 13 V-J model. Most thyroid-expanded clonotypes above 0.001 were also found in blood.

This TCR came from a woman between 18 and 29 years old with Graves' hyperthyroidism. The sequenced sample consisted of peripheral blood or thyroid tissue (not recorded which).

The CDR3: CSVGTSGTRSYNEQFF. DNA of the CDR3: TGCAGCGTTGGGACTAGCGGGACAAGGTCCTACAATGAGCAGTTCTTC. The gene calls are TRBV29-1 and TRBJ2-1, with 12 bases aligning to TRBD2. The junction had 5 bases not matched to a gene; V was cut back by 4 bases and J by 1 base. In germline, CDR1 is SQVTM, CDR2 ANQGSEA. The CDR3 covers 16 residues.